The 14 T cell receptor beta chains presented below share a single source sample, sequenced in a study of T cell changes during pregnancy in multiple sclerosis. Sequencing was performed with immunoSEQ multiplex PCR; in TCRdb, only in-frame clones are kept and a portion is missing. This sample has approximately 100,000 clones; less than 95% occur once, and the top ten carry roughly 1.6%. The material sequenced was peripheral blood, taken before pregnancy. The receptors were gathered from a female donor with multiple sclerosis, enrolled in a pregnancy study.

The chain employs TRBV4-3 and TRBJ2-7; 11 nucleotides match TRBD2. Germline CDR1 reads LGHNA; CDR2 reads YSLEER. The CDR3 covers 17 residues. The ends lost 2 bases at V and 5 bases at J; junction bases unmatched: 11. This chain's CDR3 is CASSQTRWASGGHEQYF. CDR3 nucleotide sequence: TGCGCCAGCAGCCAAACGCGGTGGGCTAGCGGGGGGCACGAGCAGTACTTC.

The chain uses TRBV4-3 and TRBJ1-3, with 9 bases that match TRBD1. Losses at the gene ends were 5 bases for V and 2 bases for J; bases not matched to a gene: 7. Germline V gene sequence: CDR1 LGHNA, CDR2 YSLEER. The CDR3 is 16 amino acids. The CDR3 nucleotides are TGCGCCAGCAGCTCCGAGGGACAGGGTGCTGGAAACACCATATATTTT. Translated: CASSSEGQGAGNTIYF.

CDR3 coding DNA: TGCGCCAGCAGCAAAGTAGCGGGAGTGGGTGAGCAGTACTTC. It translates to CASSKVAGVGEQYF. This rearrangement joins TRBV5-1 to TRBJ2-7, with 9 bases matching TRBD2. This CDR3 comprises 14 residues. The junction had 9 bases not matched to a gene; V was cut back by 4 bases and J by 7 bases. CDR1 SGHRS and CDR2 YFSETQ come from the germline V gene.

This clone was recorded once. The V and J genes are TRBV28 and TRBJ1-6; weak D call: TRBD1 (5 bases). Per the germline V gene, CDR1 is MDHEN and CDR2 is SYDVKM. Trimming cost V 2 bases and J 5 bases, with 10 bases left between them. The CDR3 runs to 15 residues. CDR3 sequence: CASSLRQINNSPLHF. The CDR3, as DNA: TGTGCCAGCAGTTTAAGACAGATTAATAATTCACCCCTCCACTTT.

DNA of the CDR3: TGTGCCAGCAAGCCGGCACAGGGGCCCTACGAGCAGTACTTC. Translation: CASKPAQGPYEQYF. The gene calls are TRBV11-2 and TRBJ2-7, with 7 bases identical to TRBD1. The CDR3 length is 14 residues. Germline loops: CDR1 SGHAT, CDR2 FQNNGV. V lost 7 bases to trimming and J lost 2 bases; unmatched junction nucleotides: 8.

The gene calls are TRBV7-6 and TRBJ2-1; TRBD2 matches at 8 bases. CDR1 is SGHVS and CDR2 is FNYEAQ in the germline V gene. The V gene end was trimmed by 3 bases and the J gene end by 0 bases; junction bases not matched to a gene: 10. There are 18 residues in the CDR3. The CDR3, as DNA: TGTGCCAGCAGCTTTGGGGTAGCGGGGCCGACCTCCTACAATGAGCAGTTCTTC. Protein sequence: CASSFGVAGPTSYNEQFF.

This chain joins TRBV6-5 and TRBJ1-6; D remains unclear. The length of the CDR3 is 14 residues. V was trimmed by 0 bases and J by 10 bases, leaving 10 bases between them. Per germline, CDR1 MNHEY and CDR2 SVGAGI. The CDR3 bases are TGTGCCAGCAGTTACTCGGAGGGCTACTCACCCCTCCACTTT. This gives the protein CASSYSEGYSPLHF.

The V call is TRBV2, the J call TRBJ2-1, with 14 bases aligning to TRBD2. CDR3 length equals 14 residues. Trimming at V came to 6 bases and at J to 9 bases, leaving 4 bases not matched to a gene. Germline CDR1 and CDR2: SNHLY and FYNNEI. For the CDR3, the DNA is TGTGCCAGCAGGGGGACTAGCGGGAGTGGTGAGCAGTTCTTC. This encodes CASRGTSGSGEQFF.

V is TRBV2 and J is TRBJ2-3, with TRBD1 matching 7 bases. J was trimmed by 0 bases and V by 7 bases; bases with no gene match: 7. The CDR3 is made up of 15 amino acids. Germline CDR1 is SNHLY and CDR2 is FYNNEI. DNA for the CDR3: TGTGCCAGCATCAGGGGGTACCAGAGCACAGATACGCAGTATTTT. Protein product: CASIRGYQSTDTQYF.

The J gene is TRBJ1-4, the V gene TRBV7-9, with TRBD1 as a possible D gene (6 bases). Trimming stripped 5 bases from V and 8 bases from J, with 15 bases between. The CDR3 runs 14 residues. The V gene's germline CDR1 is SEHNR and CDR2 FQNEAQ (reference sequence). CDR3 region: CASSPTGLREKLFF. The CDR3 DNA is TGTGCCAGCAGCCCAACAGGGCTGAGAGAAAAACTGTTTTTT.

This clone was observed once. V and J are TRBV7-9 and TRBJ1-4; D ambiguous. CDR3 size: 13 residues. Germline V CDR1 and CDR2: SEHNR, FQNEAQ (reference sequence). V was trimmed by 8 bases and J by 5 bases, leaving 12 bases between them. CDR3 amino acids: CASRLSKNEKLFF. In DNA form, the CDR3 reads TGTGCCAGCCGCCTGAGTAAAAATGAAAAACTGTTTTTT.

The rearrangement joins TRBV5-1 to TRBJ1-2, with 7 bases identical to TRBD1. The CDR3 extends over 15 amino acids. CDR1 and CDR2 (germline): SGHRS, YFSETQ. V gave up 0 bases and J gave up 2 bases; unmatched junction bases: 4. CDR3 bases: TGCGCCAGCAGCTTGGTCACAGGGGAAAACTATGGCTACACCTTC. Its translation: CASSLVTGENYGYTF.

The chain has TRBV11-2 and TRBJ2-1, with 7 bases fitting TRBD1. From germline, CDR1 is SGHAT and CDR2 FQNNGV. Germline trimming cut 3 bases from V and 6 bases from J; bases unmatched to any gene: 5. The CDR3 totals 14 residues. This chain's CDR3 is CASSFGDRVNEQFF. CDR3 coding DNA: TGTGCCAGCAGCTTCGGCGACAGGGTCAATGAGCAGTTCTTC.

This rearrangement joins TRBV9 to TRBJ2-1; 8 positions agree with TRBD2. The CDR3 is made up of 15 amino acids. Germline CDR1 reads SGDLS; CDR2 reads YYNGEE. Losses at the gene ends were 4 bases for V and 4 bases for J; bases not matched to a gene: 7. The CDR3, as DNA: TGTGCCAGCAGCCCCCGGGGGGGCATGTACAATGAGCAGTTCTTC. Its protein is CASSPRGGMYNEQFF.